This T cell receptor beta chain originates from a study of CD8 T cells in ankylosing spondylitis. Whole-study findings and limits: It appeared that ankylosing spondylitis blood was characterized by a TCR beta motif of under ten highly homologous variants.

V lost 0 bases, J lost 4 bases, and 13 bases lay in between. Germline values: CDR1 SGDLS, CDR2 YYNGEE. This CDR3 has 15 amino acids. TCRdb re-analysed the 5' RACE reads in MiXCR, keeping a single row per CDR3 protein. The repertoire includes hundreds of thousands of distinct CDR3 sequences, over 9.5% of them detected once, and less than 0.65% sits in the top ten. This clonotype was seen only a few times. Its antigen is unknown. The chain carries TRBV9 and TRBJ2-5; D is ambiguous. The sequence was obtained from a male donor with ankylosing spondylitis. Specimen: blood, either unsorted or a sorted T cell fraction (not recorded which). This CDR3 is CASSVALGWGETQYF. DNA for the CDR3: TGTGCCAGCAGCGTAGCTCTTGGATGGGGAGAGACCCAGTACTTC.